This TCR beta chain was profiled in a study of cytomegalovirus exposure and HLA in healthy donors. This CDR3 comprises 16 residues. Germline values: CDR1 ENHRY, CDR2 SYGVKD. Unmatched junction bases numbered 9, after V lost 3 bases and J lost 2 bases. Clones were sequenced by immunoSEQ multiplex PCR, and TCRdb holds only the in-frame ones, with some missing. The sample records some 170,000 clones, about 88% being singletons. This TCR derives from a woman between 18 and 29 years old in good health and CMV-seronegative. Sequenced material: PBMCs. The V call is TRBV10-3, the J call TRBJ2-7; TRBD2 matches 8 bases. The chain's CDR3 is CAISEGSASGPYEQYF. In DNA, the CDR3 is TGTGCCATCAGTGAAGGTTCGGCTAGCGGGCCCTACGAGCAGTACTTC.